The rows below give T cell receptor beta chains drawn from one sample of a study of blood T cell repertoires in COVID-19. Generated by immunoSEQ multiplex PCR, the TCRdb table keeps only in-frame clones and is missing some. This sample has over 15,000 clones, with about 81% found just once. Sequencing input: peripheral blood. Receptors originate from a man in his 60s with acute or convalescent COVID-19. Each CDR3 is given with its conserved first and last residue. The order of the fields is clone size, V gene, D gene, J gene, CDR3 DNA, CDR3 protein. The D gene is left open where the match is weak. Only some rows state a clone size, as once, few, many or a class for expanded clones.

.	TRBV15	.	TRBJ2-1	TGTGCCACCAGCGCCATCTCCGAAGGGGCAGGGCGAAGGGAGCAGTTCTTC	CATSAISEGAGRREQFF
.	TRBV6-5	.	TRBJ1-5	TGTGCCAGCAGTTACTCGTCAGCGGGGAATCAGCCCCAGCATTTT	CASSYSSAGNQPQHF
.	TRBV29-1	TRBD1	TRBJ1-2	TGCAGCGTCGGGGACAGGGGATATAATGGCTACACCTTC	CSVGDRGYNGYTF
.	TRBV13	.	TRBJ2-5	TGTGCCAGCAGCGGGACTTTCGGGGAGACCCAGTACTTC	CASSGTFGETQYF
.	TRBV10-3	TRBD1	TRBJ1-6	TGTGCCATCCGCTTGAGTGGGACAGGGGGCCCGTCCCTCCACTTT	CAIRLSGTGGPSLHF
.	TRBV2	.	TRBJ2-4	TGTGCCGGTGGGCCGCAAAACATTCAGTACTTC	CAGGPQNIQYF
.	TRBV7-9	.	TRBJ1-1	TGTGCCAGCAGTCCGCGGGTGGAGAGCGGGGAAGCTTTCTTT	CASSPRVESGEAFF
.	TRBV6-5	TRBD1	TRBJ1-2	TGTGCCAGCAGCGGAGGGGGCCGGGGAATAGGCTACACCTTC	CASSGGGRGIGYTF
.	TRBV15	.	TRBJ2-5	TGTGCCACCAGCATCGGGATTTTAGAAGAGACCCAGTACTTC	CATSIGILEETQYF
.	TRBV11-2	.	TRBJ1-1	TGTGCCAGCAGCGTGGACGGACAGAACACTGAAGCTTTCTTT	CASSVDGQNTEAFF
.	TRBV27	.	TRBJ2-7	TGTGCCAGCAGTTTATCGGTGGCATCCTACGAGCAGTACTTC	CASSLSVASYEQYF
.	TRBV29-1	.	TRBJ1-4	TGCAGCGTTGCAGTTGTAAATAATGAAAAACTGTTTTTT	CSVAVVNNEKLFF
.	TRBV27	.	TRBJ1-6	TGTGCCTCCCTGGGGCAGTTTAATTCACCCCTCCACTTT	CASLGQFNSPLHF
.	TRBV7-2	TRBD2	TRBJ2-1	TGTGCCAGCACCCTACTCGGAGCGGGGGGGCCAAATGAGCAGTTCTTC	CASTLLGAGGPNEQFF
.	TRBV5-6	.	TRBJ1-3	TGTGCCAGCAGCTTGGACAGACAGAGCTCTGGAAACACCATATATTTT	CASSLDRQSSGNTIYF
.	TRBV4-2	.	TRBJ1-2	TGTGCCAGCAGCCAAGAAGGGGCCTTCGGGGGCTACACCTTC	CASSQEGAFGGYTF
.	TRBV9	.	TRBJ2-3	TGTGCCAGCAGCGTAGATGGGGGCTTTACAGATACGCAGTATTTT	CASSVDGGFTDTQYF
.	TRBV7-6	.	TRBJ2-7	TGTGCCAGCAGCTTAGAAGGATACGGGTCCTACGAGCAGTACTTC	CASSLEGYGSYEQYF
.	TRBV7-8	.	TRBJ1-3	TGTGCCAGCAGTGAAGACAGGTTCACTGGAAACACCATATATTTT	CASSEDRFTGNTIYF
.	TRBV5-1	TRBD2	TRBJ2-1	TGCGCCAGCAGCTTAGGACTAGCGGGGGGGCTGAAGGAGCAGTTCTTC	CASSLGLAGGLKEQFF
.	TRBV13	.	TRBJ2-7	TGTGCCAGCAGCTCCACCGGACAGTCCTACGAGCAGTACTTC	CASSSTGQSYEQYF
few	TRBV6-2/TRBV6-3	.	TRBJ1-5	TGTGCCAGCAGTCCCTTAGCCATTAGCAATCAGCCCCAGCATTTT	CASSPLAISNQPQHF
.	TRBV5-8	.	TRBJ2-3	TGTGCCAGCAGCTTGTATAGTGCTAGCACAGATACGCAGTATTTT	CASSLYSASTDTQYF
few	TRBV7-9	TRBD1	TRBJ1-2	TGTGCCAGCAGCCCCGGACAGGGACACTATGGCTACACCTTC	CASSPGQGHYGYTF
.	TRBV12-3/TRBV12-4	.	TRBJ1-2	TGTGCCAGCAGTTCCACTAACTATGGCTACACCTTC	CASSSTNYGYTF
.	TRBV30	.	TRBJ2-7	TGTGCCTGGAGTGAGGACAGCTCCTACGAGCAGTACTTC	CAWSEDSSYEQYF
.	TRBV27	.	TRBJ2-4	TGTGCCAGCAGTTTAAGGGGTCAGCCAAGAAACATTCAGTACTTC	CASSLRGQPRNIQYF
few	TRBV18	.	TRBJ1-3	TGTGCCAGCTCAACCTCTCAGAGCGCCTCTGGAAACACCATATATTTT	CASSTSQSASGNTIYF
few	TRBV5-4	TRBD2	TRBJ2-1	TGTGCCAGCGGCCGGACTAGCGGGGGGCCCTCGAGCTCCTACAATGAGCAGTTCTTC	CASGRTSGGPSSSYNEQFF
.	TRBV27	.	TRBJ1-2	TGTGCCAGCAGCAGAAGGGGGATTTCTAACTATGGCTACACCTTC	CASSRRGISNYGYTF
.	TRBV4-1	.	TRBJ2-7	TGCGCCAGCAGCCCTAATGAAGGAGATCGGGAGCAGTACTTC	CASSPNEGDREQYF
once	TRBV14	.	TRBJ1-1	TGTGCCAGCAGCCAAGCCCTGCCAGGTTACACTGAAGCTTTCTTT	CASSQALPGYTEAFF
.	TRBV19	TRBD1	TRBJ1-1	TGTGCCAGTAGTTCGACAGGGGGCGAAGCTTTCTTT	CASSSTGGEAFF
.	TRBV4-1	TRBD1	TRBJ1-1	TGCGCCAGCAGCCAAGTTGACAGGGGGCTTGGAGCTTTCTTT	CASSQVDRGLGAFF